This is a list of T cell receptor beta chains from one sample in a study of cytomegalovirus exposure and HLA in healthy donors. The assay was immunoSEQ multiplex PCR, and TCRdb's table has in-frame clones only and misses some. The repertoire holds around 100,000 clones, with over 75% as singletons. Sequenced input: PBMCs. Source of these receptors: a woman between 25 and 40 years old in good health and CMV-seropositive. Each CDR3 is given with its conserved first and last residue. Each record gives: V gene, J gene, clone size, D gene, CDR3 protein, CDR3 DNA. The D gene is left open where the match is weak. Not every row has a clone size; where given, it reads once, few, many or a size class.

TRBV2	TRBJ1-2	few	NA	CASSEVQYGYTF	TGTGCCAGCAGTGAAGTGCAGTATGGCTACACCTTC
TRBV5-1	TRBJ2-7	NA	TRBD2	CASSLGLADSYEQYF	TGCGCCAGCAGCCTTGGACTAGCGGACTCCTACGAGCAGTACTTC
TRBV27	TRBJ2-1	NA	NA	CASNPMQAPNGEQFF	TGTGCCAGCAACCCGATGCAGGCCCCCAATGGTGAGCAGTTCTTC
TRBV5-1	TRBJ2-7	NA	TRBD1	CASSLDRGHHEQYF	TGCGCCAGCAGCTTGGACAGGGGACACCACGAGCAGTACTTC
TRBV11-3	TRBJ1-1	NA	NA	CASSSEAVSAEAFF	TGTGCCAGCAGCTCGGAGGCCGTGAGCGCTGAAGCTTTCTTT
TRBV15	TRBJ2-7	NA	TRBD1	CATSSNKQGNQYF	TGTGCCACCAGCAGCAATAAACAGGGGAATCAGTACTTC
TRBV28	TRBJ1-4	once	NA	CASSAGGAREKLFF	TGTGCCAGCAGCGCTGGGGGGGCGCGTGAAAAACTGTTTTTT
TRBV18	TRBJ2-2	NA	NA	CLSGGGENTGELFF	TGTCTTTCCGGCGGCGGGGAGAACACCGGGGAGCTGTTTTTT
TRBV19	TRBJ2-1	NA	NA	CASSQMGDRIFGTTYNEQFF	TGTGCCAGTAGTCAAATGGGGGACAGGATTTTTGGGACTACCTACAATGAGCAGTTCTTC
TRBV19	TRBJ2-5	few	TRBD2	CASSHGTSGGQETQYF	TGTGCCAGTAGTCACGGGACTAGCGGGGGCCAAGAGACCCAGTACTTC
TRBV18	TRBJ1-4	NA	NA	CASSLLLKPTRNEKLFF	TGTGCCAGCTCCCTCCTCTTAAAACCGACGCGGAATGAAAAACTGTTTTTT
TRBV11-1	TRBJ2-7	NA	NA	CASSSRLDSYEQYF	TGTGCCAGCAGCTCCCGATTAGACTCCTACGAGCAGTACTTC
TRBV5-4	TRBJ2-2	NA	TRBD1	CASSKGQETGELFF	TGTGCCAGCAGTAAGGGACAGGAAACCGGGGAGCTGTTTTTT
TRBV7-8	TRBJ1-2	NA	NA	CASSSQDTGYTF	TGTGCCAGCAGCTCACAAGACACCGGCTACACCTTC
TRBV30	TRBJ2-7	NA	TRBD2	CAWGLAGLEYEQYF	TGTGCCTGGGGCCTAGCGGGGCTCGAGTACGAGCAGTACTTC
TRBV2	TRBJ2-7	NA	TRBD1	CASRPGQLNYEQYF	TGTGCCAGCAGACCGGGACAGTTGAATTACGAGCAGTACTTC
TRBV7-6	TRBJ1-5	NA	NA	CASSLGSDNQPQHF	TGTGCCAGCAGCTTAGGGTCAGACAATCAGCCCCAGCATTTT
TRBV6-5	TRBJ1-2	NA	NA	CASSYSYFEDYYGYTF	TGTGCCAGCAGTTACTCGTATTTTGAAGACTACTATGGCTACACCTTC
TRBV10-2	TRBJ2-2	NA	NA	CASTDRNTGELFF	TGCGCCAGCACCGACAGGAACACCGGGGAGCTGTTTTTT
TRBV11-2	TRBJ2-1	NA	NA	CASSLIGLFSYNEQFF	TGTGCCAGCAGCTTAATTGGACTTTTCTCCTACAATGAGCAGTTCTTC
TRBV19	TRBJ1-5	NA	NA	CASSIASSNQPQHF	TGTGCCAGTAGTATAGCCAGTAGCAATCAGCCCCAGCATTTT
TRBV10-3	TRBJ1-6	NA	TRBD1	CAISESMRTGAASPLHF	TGTGCCATCAGTGAATCGATGAGGACAGGGGCGGCTTCACCCCTCCACTTT
TRBV5-6	TRBJ2-1	NA	NA	CASSYDRLSSYNEQFF	TGTGCCAGCAGCTATGACAGGCTCAGCTCCTACAATGAGCAGTTCTTC
TRBV11-1	TRBJ2-5	NA	TRBD2	CASSPRDSGKGETQYF	TGTGCCAGCAGCCCCCGCGATAGCGGGAAGGGAGAGACCCAGTACTTC
TRBV7-9	TRBJ1-6	NA	TRBD1	CASSHRDRANSPLHF	TGTGCCAGCAGCCACCGGGACAGGGCGAATTCACCCCTCCACTTT
TRBV7-8	TRBJ2-1	NA	TRBD2	CASSPRTSGGYNEQFF	TGTGCCAGCAGCCCAAGGACTAGCGGGGGCTACAATGAGCAGTTCTTC
TRBV4-2	TRBJ1-4	NA	TRBD1	CASSQDAGGLLSEKLFF	TGTGCCAGCAGCCAAGATGCAGGGGGCCTACTAAGTGAAAAACTGTTTTTT
TRBV27	TRBJ1-1	NA	TRBD1	CASSDRGHEAFF	TGTGCCAGCAGCGACAGGGGCCATGAAGCTTTCTTT
TRBV4-1	TRBJ1-2	NA	TRBD1	CASSQTGGGTWGYTF	TGCGCCAGCAGCCAAACAGGGGGCGGTACGTGGGGCTACACCTTC
TRBV2	TRBJ2-2	few	NA	CASRNLGELFF	TGTGCCAGCAGGAACTTAGGGGAGCTGTTTTTT
TRBV6-1	TRBJ2-7	NA	TRBD2	CASSPTSGRHEQYF	TGTGCCAGCAGCCCCACTAGCGGGAGACACGAGCAGTACTTC
TRBV11-3	TRBJ2-5	NA	NA	CASSLRDPWRETQYF	TGTGCCAGCAGCCTCCGGGATCCTTGGAGAGAGACCCAGTACTTC
TRBV21-1	TRBJ2-3	NA	NA	CASSRRTSGKDTQYF	TGTGCCAGCAGCAGAAGGACTAGCGGGAAGGATACGCAGTATTTT
TRBV5-4	TRBJ1-1	few	NA	CASSLERFGTEAFF	TGTGCCAGCAGCTTGGAGCGGTTTGGCACTGAAGCTTTCTTT
TRBV5-6	TRBJ1-1	NA	NA	CASSLGPLNTEAFF	TGTGCCAGCAGCTTGGGGCCTCTGAACACTGAAGCTTTCTTT
TRBV5-1	TRBJ2-2	NA	TRBD1	CASSPPGTANTGELFF	TGCGCCAGCAGCCCACCCGGGACAGCGAACACCGGGGAGCTGTTTTTT
TRBV7-9	TRBJ2-7	NA	NA	CASSLLANEQYF	TGTGCCAGCAGTTTGCTAGCAAACGAGCAGTACTTC
TRBV11-3	TRBJ2-5	NA	TRBD1	CASSSRTPGQGTETQYF	TGTGCCAGCAGCTCCCGGACCCCTGGACAGGGAACGGAGACCCAGTACTTC
TRBV4-2	TRBJ2-3	NA	TRBD2	CASSQDQTSGGRSTDTQYF	TGTGCCAGCAGCCAAGATCAGACTAGCGGGGGGCGTAGCACAGATACGCAGTATTTT
TRBV6-5	TRBJ2-6	NA	NA	CASTQAGANVLTF	TGTGCCAGCACCCAAGCAGGGGCCAACGTCCTGACTTTC
TRBV4-1	TRBJ1-5	NA	NA	CASSQERNQPQHF	TGCGCCAGCAGCCAGGAGCGAAATCAGCCCCAGCATTTT
TRBV7-3	TRBJ1-1	NA	NA	CALQNSGCGEAFF	TGTGCCCTACAAAACAGCGGGTGTGGTGAAGCTTTCTTT
TRBV10-3	TRBJ1-6	NA	NA	CAISESEGVALHF	TGTGCCATCAGTGAATCTGAGGGAGTGGCCCTCCACTTT
TRBV29-1	TRBJ2-2	NA	NA	CSASFGPRRELFF	TGCAGCGCCTCGTTCGGTCCGAGGCGGGAGCTGTTTTTT
TRBV2	TRBJ2-7	NA	TRBD2	CASSGTSYPLEQYF	TGTGCCAGCAGTGGGACTAGCTACCCCTTGGAGCAGTACTTC
TRBV10-1	TRBJ2-3	NA	NA	CASSDSWPEGTDTQYF	TGCGCCAGCAGTGATAGTTGGCCGGAGGGCACAGATACGCAGTATTTT
TRBV27	TRBJ1-4	NA	NA	CASMAGRWGEKLFF	TGTGCCAGCATGGCGGGTCGGTGGGGTGAAAAACTGTTTTTT
TRBV9	TRBJ1-4	few	NA	CASSPGVNEKLFF	TGTGCCAGCAGCCCGGGGGTGAATGAAAAACTGTTTTTT
TRBV10-1	TRBJ2-1	once	NA	CASSDGGYNEQFF	TGCGCCAGCAGTGATGGGGGGTACAATGAGCAGTTCTTC
TRBV6-5	TRBJ1-2	NA	TRBD1	CASSRTGMNYGYTF	TGTGCCAGCAGTCGGACAGGGATGAACTATGGCTACACCTTC
TRBV28	TRBJ1-1	NA	TRBD1	CASSRMTGTKTEAFF	TGTGCCAGCAGCCGAATGACAGGGACGAAAACTGAAGCTTTCTTT
TRBV2	TRBJ1-5	NA	NA	CASSEGAGNQPQHF	TGTGCCAGCAGTGAGGGAGCGGGAAATCAGCCCCAGCATTTT
TRBV6-1	TRBJ2-7	NA	NA	CASEDTNSYEQYF	TGTGCCAGCGAGGACACCAACTCCTACGAGCAGTACTTC
TRBV19	TRBJ2-2	NA	NA	CASSPPSAGELFF	TGTGCCAGTAGCCCCCCGAGTGCCGGGGAGCTGTTTTTT